These 9 T cell receptor beta chains originate from one sample sequenced in a study of cytomegalovirus exposure and HLA in healthy donors. PCR was performed using 60 Vbeta and 13 Jbeta primers. Profiled with immunoSEQ multiplex PCR; TCRdb holds only in-frame clones, not every one. The table lists roughly 190,000 clones, roughly a tenth of them singletons. Specimen: PBMCs. These receptors came from a woman aged 25 to 39 in good health and CMV-seropositive.

The chain couples TRBV6-5 to TRBJ2-5, with 12 bases identical to TRBD2. Judging by the DNA end, TRBJ2-7 fits better; the J call may be wrong. CDR1 is MNHEY and CDR2 is SVGAGI in the germline V gene. This CDR3 has 15 amino acids. In DNA form, the CDR3 reads TGTGCCAGCAGTTACTCGACTAGCGGGAGCCTCGAGCAGTACTTC. Translated: CASSYSTSGSLEQYF.

The chain uses TRBV19 and TRBJ1-5, with 9 bases fitting TRBD1. Looked up from germline, CDR1 is LNHDA and CDR2 is SQIVND (reference sequence). V shed 6 bases and J 6 bases; nucleotides not matched to a gene: 12. This CDR3 contains 16 residues. CDR3 sequence: CASSGTGSLRFQPQHF. DNA for the CDR3: TGTGCCAGTAGCGGGACAGGGTCTTTAAGATTTCAGCCCCAGCATTTT.

In this sample, this clone turned up a few times. The chain combines TRBV13 with TRBJ2-3; the match to TRBD2 covers 7 bases. J gave up 1 base and V 5 bases, and 12 bases lay outside the gene matches. From germline, CDR1 is PRHDT and CDR2 FYEKMQ (reference sequence). The CDR3 is 17 residues long. CDR3 protein: CASSHIGGSPGTDTQYF. CDR3 sequence (DNA): TGTGCCAGCAGCCATATCGGCGGGAGTCCAGGCACAGATACGCAGTATTTT.

V usage is TRBV2 and J usage is TRBJ2-7, with D possibly being TRBD2 (6 bases). This CDR3 region has 13 residues. CDR1 SNHLY and CDR2 FYNNEI come from the germline V gene. Trimming removed 7 bases from V and 0 bases from J, with 10 bases in between. The CDR3 coding sequence is TGTGCCAGCATTGCGGGGATCTCCTACGAGCAGTACTTC. Protein: CASIAGISYEQYF.

V is TRBV6-4 and J is TRBJ2-2; D not resolved. V gave up 6 bases and J gave up 4 bases, with 12 bases separating them. Germline CDR1 and CDR2: MRHNA and SNTAGT. CDR3 length equals 14 residues. CDR3 DNA sequence: TGTGCCAGCAGACACGAGGTTTTCACCGGGGAGCTGTTTTTT. As protein: CASRHEVFTGELFF.

A word on this clone: The sample contains more than one DNA sequence encoding this CDR3. The V and J genes are TRBV5-1 and TRBJ2-3; 9 nucleotides line up with TRBD2. Germline V CDR1 and CDR2: SGHRS, YFSETQ. With V trimmed by 0 bases and J by 2 bases, 1 base remained unmatched. CDR3 length equals 15 residues. CDR3: CASSLGLAVTDTQYF. CDR3 in DNA: TGCGCCAGCAGCTTGGGACTAGCGGTCACAGATACGCAGTATTTT.

The chain joins TRBV4-1 to TRBJ1-2, with 7 bases aligning to TRBD1. Germline V gene lookup returns CDR1 MGHRA and CDR2 YSYEKL. V shed 4 bases, J shed 8 bases, and the junction held 7 bases outside the gene matches. The CDR3 extends over 13 amino acids. CDR3 sequence reads: CASSRTGEAGYTF. The CDR3 DNA follows: TGCGCCAGCAGCCGTACAGGGGAAGCCGGCTACACCTTC.

This clone appeared a few times. The chain combines TRBV2 with TRBJ2-6; 7 nucleotides match TRBD2. J lost 4 bases, V lost 5 bases, and 8 bases had no gene match. The CDR3 is 16 amino acids. Germline loops: CDR1 SNHLY, CDR2 FYNNEI. This CDR3 reads CASSHGEGSGANVLTF. In nucleotides, the CDR3 is TGTGCCAGCAGTCATGGGGAGGGCTCCGGGGCCAACGTCCTGACTTTC. Supplemented by reference TRBV2 and TRBJ2-6, the full variable domain reads EPEVTQTPSHQVTQMGQEVILRCVPISNHLYFYWYRQILGQKVEFLVSFYNNEISEKSEIFDDQFSVERPDGSNFTLKIRSTKLEDSAMYFCASSHGEGSGANVLTFGAGSRLTVL.

This clone was observed a few times. This sequence joins TRBV10-3 and TRBJ1-2; TRBD1 aligns across 7 bases. The CDR3 has 16 residues. J gave up 2 bases and V 3 bases, and 9 bases lay outside the gene matches. In germline, CDR1 is ENHRY, CDR2 SYGVKD. The CDR3 region is CAISDLLQGSNYGYTF. CDR3 DNA sequence: TGTGCCATCAGTGACCTTTTACAGGGGTCGAACTATGGCTACACCTTC.